This T cell receptor (beta chain) emerged from a study of cytomegalovirus exposure and HLA in healthy donors. Study-level points and caveats: The majority of CMV-associated TCR beta chains were reported as apparently HLA-restricted in a later analysis. It was reported that the classifier diagnosed cytomegalovirus status with high specificity and sensitivity in both the original and validation cohorts.

13 Jbeta primers and 60 Vbeta primers were used for the PCR. The assay was immunoSEQ multiplex PCR, and TCRdb's table has in-frame clones only and misses some. The sample contains more than 110,000 clones, 75% to 80% of which appear only once. The CDR3 spans 14 residues. V dropped 8 bases and J dropped 0 bases, with 13 bases sitting between them. The germline CDR1 and CDR2 sequences are SNHLY and FYNNEI. All the people who gave samples were healthy bone marrow donors. To note about this clone: Its antigen is currently unknown.

The TCR originated in a male donor in good health and CMV-seronegative. V usage is TRBV2 and J usage is TRBJ1-1; weak D call: TRBD1 (6 bases). Sequencing was carried out using PBMCs. The CDR3 protein is CASYKTGVNTEAFF. The CDR3 DNA reads TGTGCCAGCTATAAGACAGGAGTGAACACTGAAGCTTTCTTT.